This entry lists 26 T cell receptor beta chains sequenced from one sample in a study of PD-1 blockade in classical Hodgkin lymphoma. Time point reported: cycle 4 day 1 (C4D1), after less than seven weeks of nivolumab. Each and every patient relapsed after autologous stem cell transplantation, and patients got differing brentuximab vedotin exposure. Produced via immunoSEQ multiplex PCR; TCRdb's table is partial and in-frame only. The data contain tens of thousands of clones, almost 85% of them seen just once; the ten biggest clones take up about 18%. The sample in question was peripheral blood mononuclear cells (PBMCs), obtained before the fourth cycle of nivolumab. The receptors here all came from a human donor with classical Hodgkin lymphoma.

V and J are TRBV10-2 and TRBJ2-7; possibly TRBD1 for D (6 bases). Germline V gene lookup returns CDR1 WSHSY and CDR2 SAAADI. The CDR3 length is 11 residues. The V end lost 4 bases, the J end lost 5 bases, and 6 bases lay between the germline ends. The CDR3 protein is CASSGGHEQYF. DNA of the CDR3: TGCGCCAGCAGTGGGGGGCACGAGCAGTACTTC.

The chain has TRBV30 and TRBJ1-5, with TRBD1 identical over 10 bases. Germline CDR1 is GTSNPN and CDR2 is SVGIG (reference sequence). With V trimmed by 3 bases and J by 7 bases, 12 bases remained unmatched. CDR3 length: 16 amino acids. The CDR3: CAWSARTGGSGQPQHF. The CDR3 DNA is TGTGCCTGGAGCGCCAGGACAGGGGGGTCCGGACAGCCCCAGCATTTT.

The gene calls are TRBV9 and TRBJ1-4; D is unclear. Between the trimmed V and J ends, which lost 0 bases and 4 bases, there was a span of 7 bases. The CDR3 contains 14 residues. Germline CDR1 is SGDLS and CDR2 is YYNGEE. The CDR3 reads CASSVGGNNEKLFF. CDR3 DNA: TGTGCCAGCAGCGTAGGTGGGAATAATGAAAAACTGTTTTTT.

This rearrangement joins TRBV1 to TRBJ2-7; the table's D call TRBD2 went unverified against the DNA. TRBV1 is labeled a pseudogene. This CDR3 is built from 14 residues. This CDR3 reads CTSTDGGHSYEQYF. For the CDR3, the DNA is TGCACCAGCACGGATGGAGGGCACTCCTACGAGCAGTACTTC.

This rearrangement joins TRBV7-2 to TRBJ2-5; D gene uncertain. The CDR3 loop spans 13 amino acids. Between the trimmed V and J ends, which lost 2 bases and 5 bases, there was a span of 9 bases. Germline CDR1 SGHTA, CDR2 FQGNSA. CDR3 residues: CASSLFGSETQYF. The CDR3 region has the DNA TGTGCCAGCAGCTTATTTGGGTCCGAGACCCAGTACTTC.

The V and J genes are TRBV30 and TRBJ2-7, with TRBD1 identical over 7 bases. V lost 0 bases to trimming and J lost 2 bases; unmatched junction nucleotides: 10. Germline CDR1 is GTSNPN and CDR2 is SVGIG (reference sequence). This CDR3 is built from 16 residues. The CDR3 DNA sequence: TGTGCCTGGAGTGTACTGTCAGGGACAGCGACCTACGAGCAGTACTTC. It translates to CAWSVLSGTATYEQYF.

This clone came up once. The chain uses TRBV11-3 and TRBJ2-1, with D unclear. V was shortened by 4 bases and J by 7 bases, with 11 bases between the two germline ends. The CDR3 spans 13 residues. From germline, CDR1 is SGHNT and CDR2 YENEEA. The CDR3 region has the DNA TGTGCCAGCAGCTCAAGGGTAGAGAATGAGCAGTTCTTC. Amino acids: CASSSRVENEQFF.

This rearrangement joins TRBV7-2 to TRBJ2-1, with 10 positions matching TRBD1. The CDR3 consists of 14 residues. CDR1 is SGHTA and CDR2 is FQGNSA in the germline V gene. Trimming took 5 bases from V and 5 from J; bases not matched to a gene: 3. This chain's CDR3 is CASSRTGGHNEQFF. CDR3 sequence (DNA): TGTGCCAGCAGCCGGACAGGGGGGCACAATGAGCAGTTCTTC.

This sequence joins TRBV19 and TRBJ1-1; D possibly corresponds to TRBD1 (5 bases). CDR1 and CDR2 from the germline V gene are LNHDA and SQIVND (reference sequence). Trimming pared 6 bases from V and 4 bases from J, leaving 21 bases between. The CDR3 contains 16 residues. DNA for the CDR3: TGTGCCAGTAGCTCAAGGGGTGCGAGCCGGGGCACTGAAGCTTTCTTT. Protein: CASSSRGASRGTEAFF.

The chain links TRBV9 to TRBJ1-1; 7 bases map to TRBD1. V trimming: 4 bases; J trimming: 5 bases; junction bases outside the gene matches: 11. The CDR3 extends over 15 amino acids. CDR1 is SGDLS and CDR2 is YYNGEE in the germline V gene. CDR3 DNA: TGTGCCAGCAGCCCGTATCAAGGGGGCACAACTGAAGCTTTCTTT. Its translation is CASSPYQGGTTEAFF.

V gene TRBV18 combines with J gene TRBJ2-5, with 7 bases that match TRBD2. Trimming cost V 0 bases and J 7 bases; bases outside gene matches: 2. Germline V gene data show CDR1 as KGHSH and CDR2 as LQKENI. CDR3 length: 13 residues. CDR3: CASSPPGEGTQYF. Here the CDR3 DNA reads TGTGCCAGCTCACCACCTGGGGAGGGGACCCAGTACTTC.

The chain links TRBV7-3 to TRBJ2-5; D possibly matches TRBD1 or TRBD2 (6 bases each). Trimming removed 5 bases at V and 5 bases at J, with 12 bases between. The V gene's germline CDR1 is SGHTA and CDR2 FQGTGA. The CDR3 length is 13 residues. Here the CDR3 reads CASSHKGGETQYF. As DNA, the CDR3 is TGTGCCAGCAGCCATAAAGGGGGGGAGACCCAGTACTTC.

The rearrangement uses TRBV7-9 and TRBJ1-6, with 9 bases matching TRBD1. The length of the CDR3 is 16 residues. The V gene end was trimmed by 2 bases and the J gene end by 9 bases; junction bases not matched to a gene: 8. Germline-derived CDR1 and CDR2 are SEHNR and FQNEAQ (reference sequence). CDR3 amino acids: CASSLRAGQGLSPLHF. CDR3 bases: TGTGCCAGCAGCTTACGTGCGGGACAGGGCCTTTCACCCCTCCACTTT. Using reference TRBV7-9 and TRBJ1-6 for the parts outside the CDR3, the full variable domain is DTGVSQNPRHKITKRGQNVTFRCDPISEHNRLYWYRQTLGQGPEFLTYFQNEAQLEKSRLLSDRFSAERPKGSFSTLEIQRTEQGDSAMYLCASSLRAGQGLSPLHFGNGTRLTVT.

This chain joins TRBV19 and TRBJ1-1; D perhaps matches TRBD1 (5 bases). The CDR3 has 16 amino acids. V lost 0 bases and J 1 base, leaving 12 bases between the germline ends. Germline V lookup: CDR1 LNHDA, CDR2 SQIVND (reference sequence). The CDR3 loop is CASSIEGGRTNTEAFF. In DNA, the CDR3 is TGTGCCAGTAGTATAGAGGGGGGACGAACGAACACTGAAGCTTTCTTT.

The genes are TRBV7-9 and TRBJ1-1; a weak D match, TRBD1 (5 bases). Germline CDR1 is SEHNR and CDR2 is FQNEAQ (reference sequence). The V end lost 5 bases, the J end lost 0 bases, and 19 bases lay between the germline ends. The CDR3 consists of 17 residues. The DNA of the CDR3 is TGTGCCAGCAGCATCCCTTCGATAGAGGACATGAACACTGAAGCTTTCTTT. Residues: CASSIPSIEDMNTEAFF.

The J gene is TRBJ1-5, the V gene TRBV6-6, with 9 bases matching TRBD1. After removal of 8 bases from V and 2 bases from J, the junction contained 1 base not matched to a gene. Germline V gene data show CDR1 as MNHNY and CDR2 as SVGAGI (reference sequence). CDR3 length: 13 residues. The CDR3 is CASRDRGNQPQHF. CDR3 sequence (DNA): TGTGCCAGCCGGGACAGGGGCAATCAGCCCCAGCATTTT.

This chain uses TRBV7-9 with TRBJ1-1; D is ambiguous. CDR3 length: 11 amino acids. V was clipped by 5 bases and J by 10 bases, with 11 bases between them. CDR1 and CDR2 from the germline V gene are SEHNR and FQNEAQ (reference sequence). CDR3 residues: CASSPGNAAFF. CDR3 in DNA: TGTGCCAGCAGCCCTGGGAACGCAGCTTTCTTT.

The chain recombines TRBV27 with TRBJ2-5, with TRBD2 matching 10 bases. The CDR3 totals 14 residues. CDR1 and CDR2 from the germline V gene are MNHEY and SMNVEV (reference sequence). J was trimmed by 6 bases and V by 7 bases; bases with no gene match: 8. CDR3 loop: CASIGLAGAKTQYF. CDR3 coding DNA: TGTGCCAGCATAGGCCTAGCGGGGGCCAAGACCCAGTACTTC.

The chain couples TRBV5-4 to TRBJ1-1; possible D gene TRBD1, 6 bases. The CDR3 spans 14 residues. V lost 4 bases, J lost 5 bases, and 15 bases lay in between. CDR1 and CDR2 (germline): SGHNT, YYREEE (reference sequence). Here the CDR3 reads CASSTPSQGTEAFF. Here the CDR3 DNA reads TGTGCCAGCAGCACCCCATCTCAGGGGACTGAAGCTTTCTTT.

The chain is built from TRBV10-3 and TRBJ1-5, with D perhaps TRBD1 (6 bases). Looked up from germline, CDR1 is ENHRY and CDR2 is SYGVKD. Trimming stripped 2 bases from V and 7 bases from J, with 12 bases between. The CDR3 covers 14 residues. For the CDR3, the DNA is TGTGCCATCAGTGAGCGAGGGGGGGGGCAGCCCCAGCATTTT. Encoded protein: CAISERGGGQPQHF.

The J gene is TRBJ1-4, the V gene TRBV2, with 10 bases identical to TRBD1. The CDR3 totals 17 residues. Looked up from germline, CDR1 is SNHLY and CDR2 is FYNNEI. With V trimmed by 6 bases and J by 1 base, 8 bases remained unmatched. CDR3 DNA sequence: TGTGCCAGCAGAATCGGACAGGGGGTTAGAACTAATGAAAAACTGTTTTTT. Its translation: CASRIGQGVRTNEKLFF.

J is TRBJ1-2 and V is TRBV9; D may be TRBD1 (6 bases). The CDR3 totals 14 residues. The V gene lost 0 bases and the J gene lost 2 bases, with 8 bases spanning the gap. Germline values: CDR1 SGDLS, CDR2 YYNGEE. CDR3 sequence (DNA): TGTGCCAGCAGCGTAGGGACAGAAAACTATGGCTACACCTTC. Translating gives CASSVGTENYGYTF.

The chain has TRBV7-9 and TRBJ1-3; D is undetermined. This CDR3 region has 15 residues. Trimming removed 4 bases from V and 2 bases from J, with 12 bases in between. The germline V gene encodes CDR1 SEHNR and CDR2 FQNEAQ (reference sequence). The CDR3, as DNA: TGTGCCAGCAGCTCTGGTTCTTTAGCTGGAAACACCATATATTTT. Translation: CASSSGSLAGNTIYF.

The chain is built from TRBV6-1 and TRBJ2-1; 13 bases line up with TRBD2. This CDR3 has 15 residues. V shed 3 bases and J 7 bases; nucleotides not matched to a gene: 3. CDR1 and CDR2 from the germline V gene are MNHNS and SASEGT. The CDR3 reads CASSETSGGSNEQFF. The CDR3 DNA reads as TGTGCCAGCAGTGAGACTAGCGGGGGGTCAAATGAGCAGTTCTTC.

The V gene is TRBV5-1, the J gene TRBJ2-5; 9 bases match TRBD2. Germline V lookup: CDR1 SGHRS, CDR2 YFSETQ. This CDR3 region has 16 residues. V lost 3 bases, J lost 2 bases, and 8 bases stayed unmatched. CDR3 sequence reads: CASSWGSGGTQETQYF. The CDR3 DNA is TGCGCCAGCAGCTGGGGTAGCGGGGGCACACAAGAGACCCAGTACTTC.

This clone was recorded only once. DNA for the CDR3: TGTGCCAGCAGCTTAAGAAGCTCCTATAATTCACCCCTCCACTTT. Its translation is CASSLRSSYNSPLHF. This sequence joins TRBV7-3 and TRBJ1-6; D uncertain. This CDR3 is 15 amino acids long. Germline V CDR1 and CDR2: SGHTA, FQGTGA. V lost 1 base, J lost 0 bases, and 4 bases lay in between.